This T cell receptor (beta chain) was captured by sequencing in a study of T cell repertoires and HLA-DP antigens. The assay was immunoSEQ multiplex PCR, and TCRdb's table has in-frame clones only and misses some. The sample consists of just over 800 clones, 51% of them appearing once. Germline CDR1 SGHTA, CDR2 FQGNSA. The CDR3 loop spans 14 amino acids. The ends were cut back, 5 bases at V and 1 base at J, with 9 bases in the middle. The sample label is defined as: CD137+ CD4 T cells sorted after culture with HeLa expressing allogeneic HLA-DP. HeLa stimulator cells carried retrovirally transduced HLA-DPA1/DPB1, HLA-DM, invariant chain and CD80. After about 14 days' expansion, CD4+ cells were restimulated roughly 22 h with HeLa expressing allogeneic DPB1.

J is TRBJ2-1 and V is TRBV7-2; D gene ambiguous. The clonotype comes from a man in his sixties in good health and CMV-seronegative. Material: alloreactive CD137+ CD4+ T cells from cultured PBMCs. As to subset: CD137+ CD4+ cells sorted after less than 25 h restimulation with the allogeneic HLA-DP-expressing HeLa cells. The CDR3 loop is CASSPGSSYNEQFF. For the CDR3, the DNA is TGTGCCAGCAGCCCCGGATCTTCCTACAATGAGCAGTTCTTC.